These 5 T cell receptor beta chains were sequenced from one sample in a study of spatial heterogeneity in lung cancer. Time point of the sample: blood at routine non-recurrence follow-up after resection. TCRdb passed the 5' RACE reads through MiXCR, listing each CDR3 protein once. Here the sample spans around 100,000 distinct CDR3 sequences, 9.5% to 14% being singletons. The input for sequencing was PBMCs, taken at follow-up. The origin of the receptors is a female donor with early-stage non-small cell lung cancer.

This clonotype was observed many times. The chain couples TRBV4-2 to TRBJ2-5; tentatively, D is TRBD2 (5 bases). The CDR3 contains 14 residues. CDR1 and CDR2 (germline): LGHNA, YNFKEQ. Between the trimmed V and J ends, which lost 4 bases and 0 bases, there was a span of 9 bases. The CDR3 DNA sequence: TGTGCCAGCAGCCCAGACTACAACCAAGAGACCCAGTACTTC. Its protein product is CASSPDYNQETQYF.

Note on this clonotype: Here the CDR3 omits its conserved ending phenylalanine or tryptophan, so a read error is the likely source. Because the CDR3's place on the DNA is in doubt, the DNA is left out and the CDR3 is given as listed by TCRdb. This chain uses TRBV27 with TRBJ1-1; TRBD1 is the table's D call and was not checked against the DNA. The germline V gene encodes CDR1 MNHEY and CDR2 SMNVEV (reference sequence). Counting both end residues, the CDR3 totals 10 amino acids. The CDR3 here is CASSSTRQTE.

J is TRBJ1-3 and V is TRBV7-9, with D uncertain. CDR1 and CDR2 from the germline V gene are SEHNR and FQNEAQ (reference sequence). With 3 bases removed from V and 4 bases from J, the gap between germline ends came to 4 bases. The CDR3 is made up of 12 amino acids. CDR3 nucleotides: TGTGCCAGCAGCTTTTTAGGAAACACCATATATTTT. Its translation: CASSFLGNTIYF. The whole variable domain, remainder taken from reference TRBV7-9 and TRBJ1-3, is DTGVSQNPRHKITKRGQNVTFRCDPISEHNRLYWYRQTLGQGPEFLTYFQNEAQLEKSRLLSDRFSAERPKGSFSTLEIQRTEQGDSAMYLCASSFLGNTIYFGEGSWLTVV.

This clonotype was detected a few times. In DNA, the CDR3 is TGTGCCAGCAGCACCCGACAGGGTAATAGTAATCAGCCCCAGCATTTT. As protein: CASSTRQGNSNQPQHF. The chain combines TRBV7-2 with TRBJ1-5; 7 bases are shared with TRBD1. Germline CDR1 SGHTA, CDR2 FQGNSA. This CDR3 is 16 amino acids long. J gave up 4 bases and V 5 bases, and 11 bases lay outside the gene matches.

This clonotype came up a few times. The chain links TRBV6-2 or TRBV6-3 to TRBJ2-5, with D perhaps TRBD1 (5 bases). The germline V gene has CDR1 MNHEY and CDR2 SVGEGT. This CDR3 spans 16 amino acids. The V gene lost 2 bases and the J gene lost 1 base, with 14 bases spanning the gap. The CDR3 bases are TGTGCCAGCAGTTACGTCTTAGGGGCGACCCAAGAGACCCAGTACTTC. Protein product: CASSYVLGATQETQYF.